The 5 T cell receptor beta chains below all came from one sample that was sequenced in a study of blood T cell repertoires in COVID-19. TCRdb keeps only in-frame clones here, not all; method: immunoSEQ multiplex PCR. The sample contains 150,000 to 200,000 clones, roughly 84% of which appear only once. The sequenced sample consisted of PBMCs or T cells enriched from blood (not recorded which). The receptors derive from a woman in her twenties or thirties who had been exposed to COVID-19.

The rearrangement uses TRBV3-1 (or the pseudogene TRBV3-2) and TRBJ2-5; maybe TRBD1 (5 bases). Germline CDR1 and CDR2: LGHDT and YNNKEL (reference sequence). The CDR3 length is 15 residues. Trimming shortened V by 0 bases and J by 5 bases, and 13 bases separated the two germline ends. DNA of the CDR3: TGTGCCAGCAGCCAAGATCCAGGGCCTAGGGAGACCCAGTACTTC. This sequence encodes CASSQDPGPRETQYF.

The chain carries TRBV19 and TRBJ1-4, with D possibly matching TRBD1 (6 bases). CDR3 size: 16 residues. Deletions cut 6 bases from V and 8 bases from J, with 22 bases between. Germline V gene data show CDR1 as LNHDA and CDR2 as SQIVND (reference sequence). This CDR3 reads CASSPTFLGAREKLFF. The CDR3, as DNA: TGTGCCAGTAGCCCTACGTTCCTGGGGGCGAGAGAAAAACTGTTTTTT.

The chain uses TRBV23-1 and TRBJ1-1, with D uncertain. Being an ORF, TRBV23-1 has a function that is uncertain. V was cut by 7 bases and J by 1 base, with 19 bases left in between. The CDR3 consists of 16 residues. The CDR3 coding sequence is TGCGCCAGCATCGTTCTCTGTCGACACTCGAACACTGAAGCTTTCTTT. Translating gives CASIVLCRHSNTEAFF.

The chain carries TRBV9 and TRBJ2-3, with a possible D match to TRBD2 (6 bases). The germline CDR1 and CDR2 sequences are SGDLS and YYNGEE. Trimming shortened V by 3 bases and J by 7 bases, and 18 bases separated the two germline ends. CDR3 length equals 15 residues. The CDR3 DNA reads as TGTGCCAGCAGCGAGACTAGGGCTTCGGGGAATACGCAGTATTTT. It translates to CASSETRASGNTQYF. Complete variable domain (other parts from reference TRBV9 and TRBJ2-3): DSGVTQTPKHLITATGQRVTLRCSPRSGDLSVYWYQQSLDQGLQFLIQYYNGEERAKGNILERFSAQQFPDLHSELNLSSLELGDSALYFCASSETRASGNTQYFGPGTRLTVL.

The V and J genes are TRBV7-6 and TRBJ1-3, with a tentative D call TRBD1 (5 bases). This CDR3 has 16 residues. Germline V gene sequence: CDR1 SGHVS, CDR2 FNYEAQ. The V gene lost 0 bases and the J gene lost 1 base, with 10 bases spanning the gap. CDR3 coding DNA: TGTGCCAGCAGCTTAGCGGGGGGTCTTTCTGGAAACACCATATATTTT. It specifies CASSLAGGLSGNTIYF.